Included here is one T cell receptor beta chain sequence, with context. The antigen is not known. The V gene's germline CDR1 is MNHNS and CDR2 SASEGT. The CDR3 covers 18 residues. The V and J ends lost 4 bases and 0 bases, in that order; junction bases with no gene match: 12. Clones were read by immunoSEQ multiplex PCR, and TCRdb kept only the in-frame ones, dropping some. Among around 140,000 clones listed, 90% were seen once. The data stem from a study of T cell responses to AZD1222 COVID-19 vaccine. Study findings and constraints: Without day 14 samples, only post-peak T cell repertoires were studied. Nearly half of spike-specific TCRs reportedly go after variant regions that carry no mutations. Females made up more of the donors, who were largely white British, and clonal diversity may have come out too low.

This specimen was peripheral blood, taken on day 0 of AZD1222 vaccination. The source of this sequence is an adult in good health. The chain links TRBV6-1 to TRBJ2-3, with 8 bases that match TRBD2. CDR3 nucleotide sequence: TGTGCCAGCAGTGCCGGACTAGCAAGATCCTCAAGCACAGATACGCAGTATTTT. Its protein is CASSAGLARSSSTDTQYF.